This T cell receptor beta chain was obtained from a study of blood T cell repertoires in COVID-19. About the study: Some COVID-19 samples were acute and others convalescent; all came from the United States, Italy and Spain. PBMCs, B-cell-depleted T cells, or T cells provided the cDNA or gDNA that made up the material.

Trimming cost V 8 bases and J 6 bases; bases outside gene matches: 13. The CDR3 has 15 amino acids. CDR1 is SGHTA and CDR2 is FQGTGA in the germline V gene. Per the authors' pipeline: Amplification of reference gene primers was used by the study to estimate nucleated cell counts. The table came from immunoSEQ multiplex PCR; TCRdb's copy has only in-frame clones and leaves some out. The D gene and trimming were derived from the DNA, and the V and J assignments and clone size from that table. This sample yields under 250,000 clones, of which around 75% are seen a single time; under 7% belongs to the top ten. Seattle researchers signed up patients amid active infection and tracked them longitudinally.

The sequenced material came from peripheral blood. The V call is TRBV7-3, the J call TRBJ1-5, with TRBD1 identical over 7 bases. The clonotype comes from a middle-aged woman with COVID-19, enrolled during active disease. The CDR3 sequence is CASANSADRVQPQHF. In nucleotides, the CDR3 is TGTGCCAGCGCAAACTCGGCTGACAGGGTTCAGCCCCAGCATTTT.